One sample yielded the 2 T cell receptor beta chains listed below, sequenced in a study of CD8 T cells in Susac syndrome. RNA was extracted with the RNeasy kit, and a quantity of about 0.45 to 1 ug was reverse transcribed using random hexamers. TCRdb itself ran the immunoSEQ multiplex PCR reads through MiXCR, one entry per CDR3 protein. The sample has about 150,000 distinct CDR3 sequences, around 95% seen once; the top ten hold approximately 0.08%. The specimen was CD4+ T cells from PBMCs. The receptors originated from a human donor with Susac syndrome.

V and J are TRBV18 and TRBJ1-6; no reliable D call. CDR3 size: 17 residues. Trimming stripped 3 bases from V and 0 bases from J, with 12 bases between. CDR1 and CDR2 (germline): KGHSH, LQKENI. The DNA for the CDR3 is TGTGCCAGCTCACCCGACCTCGCAAGCTCCTATAATTCACCCCTCCACTTT. Protein product: CASSPDLASSYNSPLHF.

The CDR3: CSARVAGGNIQYF. CDR3 DNA sequence: TGCAGTGCTAGAGTGGCAGGGGGAAACATTCAGTACTTC. The V call is TRBV20-1, the J call TRBJ2-4; 7 bases match TRBD1. This CDR3 is 13 amino acids long. CDR1 is DFQATT and CDR2 is SNEGSKA in the germline V gene (reference sequence). The J segment lost 6 bases and the V segment lost 1 base, leaving 3 bases of the junction unmatched.